This T cell receptor beta chain is drawn from a study of blood T cells in healthy people across ages. The table lists this clonotype with a few counts. Its matching antigen is unknown. Study-wide results and caveats: A conclusive naive versus antigen-experienced comparison was prevented by the unsorted PBMCs.

Investigators took 8.5 to 10 milliliters of peripheral blood from every donor. Alongside a J-beta primer mix, a sample-barcoded 5' primer served in a second PCR lasting about 7 to 11 cycles. MiXCR, applied by TCRdb to the 5' RACE reads, yields one record per CDR3 protein. The sample consists of more than 900,000 distinct CDR3 sequences, around 29% of them appearing once. The germline V and J ends were trimmed by 7 bases and 5 bases, with 12 bases remaining between them. This CDR3 comprises 13 residues. CDR1 is MDHEN, CDR2 SYDVKM, per germline. In addition, the sample was reused for a study of T cells of mothers and their children. That source adds: Whether pairs are related or unrelated, thymic selection shapes their TCR recombination output in much the same way. Among related mother-child pairs, overlap was slightly higher than in unrelated pairs, though not significantly.

Sequencing was carried out using blood. The chain joins TRBV28 to TRBJ1-5; D uncertain. The clonotype was recovered from a woman between 40 and 55 years old in good health. CDR3 DNA: TGTGCCAGCACCCCGACGGCTTATCAGCCCCAGCATTTT. Its translation is CASTPTAYQPQHF.